This T cell receptor beta chain was profiled in a study of blood T cell repertoires in COVID-19. Whole-study context: The origin of the acute and convalescent COVID-19 samples was the United States, Italy and Spain. T cells, B-cell-depleted T cells, or PBMCs provided the cDNA or gDNA that served as material.

From germline, CDR1 is GTSNPN and CDR2 SVGIG (reference sequence). Trimming took off 5 bases at V and 2 bases at J, with 12 bases between the two ends. The CDR3 contains 13 residues. The authors' processing: Researchers report that nucleated cell counts were estimated from reference gene primer amplification. The protocol was immunoSEQ multiplex PCR, while the TCRdb copy is restricted to in-frame clones and leaves out a portion. D and trimming were read from the DNA, whereas the V and J calls and clone size are those reported in that table. Of 200,000 or so clones detected, around four fifths appear once; the ten largest clones hold 5.2%.

The chain combines TRBV30 with TRBJ2-5, with D perhaps TRBD1 (5 bases). The sequencing input was peripheral blood. The receptor's source is a woman aged 25 to 45 with acute or convalescent COVID-19. CDR3 coding DNA: TGTGCCTGGGGGGCTGTCTCACAAGAGACCCAGTACTTC. Its translation is CAWGAVSQETQYF.